This is a list of T cell receptor beta chains from one sample in a study of blood T cells in healthy people across ages. TCRdb independently ran MiXCR on the 5' RACE reads; one entry per CDR3 protein. This sample has 700,000 to 850,000 distinct CDR3 sequences; about 36% occur once, and the top ten carry 10% to 15%. The sequencing sample was made of blood. These TCRs come from a man in his late teens or twenties in good health. CDR3s include the opening cysteine and the closing phenylalanine or tryptophan. The D gene is left open where the match is weak. Size is omitted from some rows. Given values are once, few, many or a class for expanded clones.

.,TRBJ1-1,TRBV3-1,.,CASSPGTGSFAEAFF,TGTGCCAGCAGCCCAGGCACAGGGAGTTTCGCTGAAGCTTTCTTT
.,TRBJ2-3,TRBV20-1,TRBD2,CSAYGGAGTDTQYF,TGCAGTGCCTACGGGGGAGCGGGAACAGATACGCAGTATTTT
many,TRBJ1-4,TRBV12-3/TRBV12-4,.,CASLQGGEKLFF,TGTGCCAGCTTACAGGGCGGAGAAAAACTGTTTTTT
.,TRBJ2-7,TRBV30,TRBD1,CAGSAGTGEQYF,TGTGCCGGGAGTGCAGGGACAGGGGAGCAGTACTTC
few,TRBJ1-1,TRBV20-1,TRBD1,CSARVPLGSGTANTEAFF,TGCAGTGCTAGAGTCCCGTTGGGCTCCGGGACAGCTAACACTGAAGCTTTCTTT
.,TRBJ2-7,TRBV4-1,.,CASSQDRSPGPYEQYF,TGCGCCAGCAGCCAAGATCGGAGCCCCGGACCCTACGAGCAGTACTTC
.,TRBJ2-7,TRBV15,TRBD1,CATGTGNTYEQYF,TGTGCCACCGGGACAGGGAACACCTACGAGCAGTACTTC
few,TRBJ2-7,TRBV2,.,CASSGAVRTPGVHEQYF,TGTGCCAGCAGTGGGGCAGTCAGAACCCCAGGAGTTCACGAGCAGTACTTC
.,TRBJ2-1,TRBV7-9,TRBD1,CASSPRGQGDNEQFF,TGTGCCAGCAGCCCTCGTGGACAGGGGGACAATGAGCAGTTCTTC
.,TRBJ1-1,TRBV12-3/TRBV12-4,.,CASSRTGVTPEAFF,TGTGCCAGCAGCCGGACCGGAGTCACGCCTGAAGCTTTCTTT
few,TRBJ1-2,TRBV7-6,.,CASSLAGVRGYTF,TGTGCCAGCAGCTTAGCGGGGGTCCGGGGCTACACCTTC
.,TRBJ1-2,TRBV6-5,TRBD1,CASSRTGSQYGYTF,TGTGCCAGCAGCCGGACAGGGTCTCAATATGGCTACACCTTC
.,TRBJ1-6,TRBV4-1,TRBD1,CASSQDIGARGEVSPLHF,TGCGCCAGCAGCCAAGATATTGGGGCCAGGGGGGAGGTTTCACCCCTCCACTTT
.,TRBJ1-5,TRBV30,TRBD1,CAWSVLGLGDRGQGRPQHF,TGTGCCTGGAGTGTTTTAGGGCTCGGAGACAGGGGCCAGGGAAGACCCCAGCATTTT
.,TRBJ1-1,TRBV5-5,.,CASSLWREETEAFF,TGTGCCAGCAGCTTGTGGAGGGAGGAAACTGAAGCTTTCTTT
.,TRBJ2-7,TRBV4-3,.,CASSQDPGTYSYNEQYF,TGCGCCAGCAGCCAAGATCCAGGGACCTACTCCTACAATGAGCAGTACTTC
many,TRBJ2-7,TRBV12-3/TRBV12-4,TRBD2,CASSLGGIEQYF,TGTGCCAGCAGTTTGGGGGGGATCGAGCAGTACTTC
.,TRBJ2-3,TRBV6-6,.,CASSYGAHAGPTDTQYF,TGTGCCAGCAGTTACGGGGCACACGCGGGACCCACAGATACGCAGTATTTT
few,TRBJ1-1,TRBV20-1,TRBD1,CSASLGTVLMNTEAFF,TGCAGTGCTAGTTTAGGGACAGTTTTAATGAACACTGAAGCTTTCTTT
.,TRBJ2-7,TRBV2,.,CASSVGDTYEQYF,TGTGCCAGCAGTGTAGGAGATACCTACGAGCAGTACTTC
.,TRBJ2-1,TRBV28,.,CASSQTGWTQFF,TGTGCCAGCAGTCAAACAGGGTGGACCCAGTTCTTC
few,TRBJ1-5,TRBV2,.,CASQFQGRNQPQHF,TGTGCCAGCCAATTCCAGGGACGCAATCAGCCCCAGCATTTT
.,TRBJ1-1,TRBV5-1,TRBD1,CASTLSTGGPNTEAFF,TGCGCCAGCACTCTATCGACAGGGGGCCCGAACACTGAAGCTTTCTTT
few,TRBJ2-2,TRBV7-2,.,CASSLLGPTGELFF,TGTGCCAGCAGCTTACTGGGGCCTACCGGGGAGCTGTTTTTT
.,TRBJ2-1,TRBV4-1,.,CASSQHEDSANEQFF,TGCGCCAGCAGCCAACACGAGGACAGCGCCAATGAGCAGTTCTTC
.,TRBJ1-3,TRBV4-3,.,CASSQELGISSGNTIYF,TGCGCCAGCAGCCAAGAACTAGGAATCAGCTCTGGAAACACCATATATTTT
.,TRBJ1-2,TRBV4-3,TRBD1,CASSALHRGEYGYTF,TGCGCCAGCAGCGCCCTACACAGGGGGGAGTATGGCTACACCTTC
.,TRBJ1-1,TRBV6-5,TRBD1,CASSLSQGAGTEAFF,TGTGCCAGCAGTCTCTCTCAGGGGGCGGGCACTGAAGCTTTCTTT
.,TRBJ1-2,TRBV29-1,.,CSGIQGYGGYTF,TGCAGCGGAATTCAGGGGTACGGCGGCTACACCTTC
.,TRBJ1-1,TRBV20-1,.,CSARELRGMNTEAFF,TGCAGTGCTAGAGAGCTGAGAGGCATGAACACTGAAGCTTTCTTT
.,TRBJ2-3,TRBV12-3/TRBV12-4,.,CASSRGGKHTDTQYF,TGTGCCAGCAGTCGTGGGGGAAAACACACAGATACGCAGTATTTT